This T cell receptor (beta chain) was sequenced in a study of T cell repertoires in cytomegalovirus infection. The overall study: The authors used CMV epitopes that were HLA-C-restricted (recently identified) and HLA-B-restricted (well studied). Indicated by public TCR beta signatures were CMV infection and matching HLA type. Findings and caveats of the study: Within the response measured ex vivo, HLA-C-restricted CMV-specific TCR beta clonotypes were dominant. The cumulative frequency of public TCR beta families identified carriers of CMV plus the relevant HLA.

MiXCR, run by TCRdb on the reads, gives a single entry per CDR3 protein. The sample has hundreds of thousands of distinct CDR3 sequences, approximately 31% seen once. This clonotype has more than one count but fewer than ten. What it binds is unknown. This CDR3 is built from 16 residues. From germline, CDR1 is SEHNR and CDR2 FQNEAQ (reference sequence). With 4 bases clipped from V and 4 bases from J, the junction kept 10 bases outside the gene matches. This sample comprised cultured CD8+ T cells from PBMCs, obtained from culture after CMV antigen stimulation. The source is a human donor in good health (CMV status not recorded). Some clones in this sample may be carry-over from other donors' samples. V gene TRBV7-9 combines with J gene TRBJ2-3; TRBD2 aligns across 8 bases. In DNA form, the CDR3 reads TGTGCCAGCAGCTACCCCCGGGGGGGAGAGGCAGATACGCAGTATTTT. Translated: CASSYPRGGEADTQYF.